These 21 T cell receptor beta chains came from one sample sequenced in a study of CD8 T cells in ankylosing spondylitis. Study-level findings and limits: Blood from ankylosing spondylitis patients appeared to carry a characteristic roughly 8-variant TCR beta motif.

Using its own MiXCR run on the 5' RACE reads, TCRdb lists one record per CDR3 protein. This sample has roughly 370,000 distinct CDR3 sequences; around 22% occur once, and the top ten carry roughly 16%. What these receptors recognize is not known. The specimen sequenced was blood, either unsorted or a sorted T cell fraction (not recorded which). All receptors derive from a male donor with ankylosing spondylitis.

This clonotype came up a few times. The rearrangement joins TRBV5-1 to TRBJ2-2; D may be TRBD1 (5 bases). CDR3 size: 16 residues. CDR1 and CDR2 (germline): SGHRS, YFSETQ. Trimming stripped 1 base from V and 5 bases from J, with 15 bases between. The CDR3 here is CASSLPRVTSTGELFF. The DNA of the CDR3 is TGCGCCAGCAGCTTGCCCAGGGTTACGTCTACCGGGGAGCTGTTTTTT.

This clonotype showed up just a few times. The rearrangement uses TRBV5-1 and TRBJ2-5; no firm D call. This CDR3 is built from 13 residues. Trimming removed 4 bases from V and 11 bases from J, with 18 bases in between. The germline CDR1 and CDR2 sequences are SGHRS and YFSETQ. For the CDR3, the DNA is TGCGCCAGCAGCCCCGAGGCGTTCGAAGTTCAGTACTTC. It codes for CASSPEAFEVQYF.

In its sample, this clonotype was seen a few times. The V and J genes are TRBV5-1 and TRBJ1-4; D is possibly TRBD1 (6 bases). Germline-derived CDR1 and CDR2 are SGHRS and YFSETQ. Trimming shortened V by 4 bases and J by 7 bases, and 17 bases separated the two germline ends. The CDR3 totals 15 residues. The CDR3 reads CASSNTGTSVEKLFF. The CDR3 DNA is TGCGCCAGCAGCAACACCGGGACATCAGTTGAAAAACTGTTTTTT.

The rearrangement joins TRBV16 to TRBJ1-5; TRBD1 matches at 7 bases. Germline CDR1 and CDR2: KGHSY and FQNENV. V trimming: 4 bases; J trimming: 1 base; junction bases outside the gene matches: 7. The CDR3 contains 16 residues. The CDR3 DNA sequence: TGTGCCAGCAGCCCGCGCCAGGGGGGAAGCAATCAGCCCCAGCATTTT. It yields the protein CASSPRQGGSNQPQHF. Drawing the rest from reference TRBV16 and TRBJ1-5, the complete variable domain is GEEVAQTPKHLVRGEGQKAKLYCAPIKGHSYVFWYQQVLKNEFKFLISFQNENVFDETGMPKERFSAKCLPNSPCSLEIQATKLEDSAVYFCASSPRQGGSNQPQHFGDGTRLSIL.

V usage is TRBV27 and J usage is TRBJ2-1; the D gene is possibly TRBD1 (7 bases). The germline gives CDR1 MNHEY, CDR2 SMNVEV (reference sequence). There are 19 residues in the CDR3. V shed 5 bases and J shed 4 bases, with 27 bases lying between them. The CDR3 spells CASSRGGPAGLTDYNEQFF. The CDR3 DNA reads TGTGCCAGCAGTCGAGGGGGCCCAGCCGGACTAACCGATTACAATGAGCAGTTCTTC.

As to this clonotype: One junction end does not reproduce the germline sequence, and a read error may be involved. In nucleotides, the CDR3 is TGTGCCAGTAGTTACTCGAGCAGATTGAATCAGCCCCAGCATTTT. Its translation is CASSYSSRLNQPQHF. The rearrangement uses TRBV6-2 or TRBV6-3 and TRBJ1-5; D is undetermined. This CDR3 region has 15 residues. Germline loops: CDR1 MNHEY, CDR2 SVGEGT.

The chain's CDR3 is CASSLDRGSATEAFF. In DNA form, the CDR3 reads TGCGCCAGCAGCTTGGACAGGGGTTCGGCCACTGAAGCTTTCTTT. This chain links TRBV5-1 with TRBJ1-1; 7 nucleotides agree with TRBD1. Losses at the gene ends were 0 bases for V and 4 bases for J; bases not matched to a gene: 6. Germline assignment: CDR1 SGHRS and CDR2 YFSETQ. The CDR3 has 15 residues.

This clonotype was counted a few times. The CDR3 sequence is CATSDTRSYNEQFF. CDR3 nucleotide sequence: TGTGCCACCAGTGATACGCGGTCCTACAATGAGCAGTTCTTC. This chain connects TRBV24-1 to TRBJ2-1; no reliable D call. The CDR3 is 14 residues long. CDR1 KGHDR and CDR2 SFDVKD come from the germline V gene. The V gene lost 3 bases and the J gene lost 1 base, with 6 bases spanning the gap.

The CDR3, as DNA: TGCGCCAGCAGCTTGGCAGGACAGGGTTCGGAGGAAAAACTGTTTTTT. Residues: CASSLAGQGSEEKLFF. The chain uses TRBV5-1 and TRBJ1-4; 8 nucleotides align to TRBD1. CDR1 is SGHRS, CDR2 YFSETQ, per germline. CDR3 length: 16 amino acids. The J segment lost 8 bases and the V segment lost 0 bases, leaving 9 bases of the junction unmatched.

The chain uses TRBV5-1 and TRBJ2-2, with D possibly matching TRBD2 (6 bases). This CDR3 spans 13 amino acids. Trimming took off 1 base at V and 6 bases at J, with 7 bases between the two ends. Germline assignment: CDR1 SGHRS and CDR2 YFSETQ. CDR3 sequence: CASSLWGAGELFF. The CDR3 DNA sequence: TGCGCCAGCAGCTTGTGGGGGGCCGGGGAGCTGTTTTTT. Looking up the rest from reference TRBV5-1 and TRBJ2-2 gives the full variable domain: KAGVTQTPRYLIKTRGQQVTLSCSPISGHRSVSWYQQTPGQGLQFLFEYFSETQRNKGNFPGRFSGRQFSNSRSEMNVSTLELGDSALYLCASSLWGAGELFFGEGSRLTVL.

This clonotype was seen only a few times. The chain combines TRBV7-2 with TRBJ2-1, with 8 bases matching TRBD2. CDR1 SGHTA and CDR2 FQGNSA come from the germline V gene. This CDR3 has 15 amino acids. With 3 bases clipped from V and 5 bases from J, the junction kept 6 bases outside the gene matches. CDR3 nucleotide sequence: TGTGCCAGCAGCTTGGCTAGCGGGTTCAACAATGAGCAGTTCTTC. As protein: CASSLASGFNNEQFF.

The rearrangement uses TRBV30 and TRBJ1-1; D call uncertain. With 2 bases removed from V and 4 bases from J, the gap between germline ends came to 11 bases. Germline assignment: CDR1 GTSNPN and CDR2 SVGIG (reference sequence). The CDR3 covers 13 residues. The CDR3 loop reads CAWSSGISTEAFF. CDR3 DNA: TGTGCCTGGAGTTCGGGGATCAGCACTGAAGCTTTCTTT.

This clonotype was seen repeatedly, ten times or more. The junction departs from germline at one end; a sequencing error may be responsible. J is TRBJ2-1 and V is TRBV7-2; 8 nucleotides agree with TRBD2. Germline V gene lookup returns CDR1 SGHTA and CDR2 FQGNSA. The CDR3 consists of 12 residues. The CDR3 DNA is TGTGCCAGCAGCTTTAGCGGGAATGGGCAGTTCTTC. Translating it yields CASSFSGNGQFF.

This clonotype has more than one count but fewer than ten. The rearrangement joins TRBV3-1 to TRBJ2-1; 11 nucleotides align to TRBD2. CDR1 LGHDT and CDR2 YNNKEL come from the germline V gene (reference sequence). V was clipped by 1 base and J by 0 bases; unmatched bases: 5. The CDR3 has 18 amino acids. In DNA, the CDR3 is TGTGCCAGCAGCCAAGCACTAGCGGGAGCCCTCTCCTACAATGAGCAGTTCTTC. It translates to CASSQALAGALSYNEQFF.

V gene TRBV20-1 combines with J gene TRBJ2-7; 9 positions agree with TRBD1. This CDR3 is built from 16 residues. From germline, CDR1 is DFQATT and CDR2 SNEGSKA (reference sequence). After removal of 5 bases from V and 1 base from J, the junction contained 12 bases not matched to a gene. The CDR3, as DNA: TGCAGTGCTGGAAGCCGGGGGACAGGGTTTTCCTACGAGCAGTACTTC. It yields the protein CSAGSRGTGFSYEQYF.

The chain links TRBV29-1 to TRBJ1-5, with D perhaps matching TRBD1 (5 bases). Trimming shortened V by 4 bases and J by 7 bases, and 14 bases separated the two germline ends. The CDR3 has 13 amino acids. In germline, CDR1 is SQVTM, CDR2 ANQGSEA. The CDR3 region is CSVGDLRGQPQHF. CDR3 coding DNA: TGCAGCGTTGGGGACCTCCGGGGACAGCCCCAGCATTTT.

CDR3 sequence reads: CASSPRTGGNYGYTF. CDR3 nucleotide sequence: TGTGCCAGCAGCCCCCGGACAGGGGGAAACTATGGCTACACCTTC. The rearrangement links TRBV9 to TRBJ1-2, with TRBD1 matching 10 bases. The V and J ends lost 4 bases and 2 bases, in that order; junction bases with no gene match: 5. CDR3 length equals 15 residues. Germline values: CDR1 SGDLS, CDR2 YYNGEE.

The chain employs TRBV4-1 and TRBJ2-6, with 9 bases matching TRBD1. The germline CDR1 and CDR2 sequences are MGHRA and YSYEKL. The CDR3 extends over 16 amino acids. Germline trimming cut 5 bases from V and 4 bases from J; bases unmatched to any gene: 6. The CDR3 reads CASSAQGAQGANVLTF. The CDR3 bases are TGCGCCAGCAGCGCACAGGGGGCGCAAGGGGCCAACGTCCTGACTTTC.

This rearrangement joins TRBV28 to TRBJ1-5, with TRBD1 matching 11 bases. The germline V gene encodes CDR1 MDHEN and CDR2 SYDVKM. The V and J ends lost 6 bases and 1 base, in that order; junction bases with no gene match: 8. The CDR3 runs 17 residues. CDR3 protein: CASRQWTGGRSNQPQHF. CDR3 in DNA: TGTGCCAGCAGACAATGGACAGGGGGCAGGAGCAATCAGCCCCAGCATTTT.

The V call is TRBV9, the J call TRBJ1-6; D not certain. Trimming left V 0 bases short and J 11 bases short, with 9 bases between. CDR3 length: 13 amino acids. Per germline, CDR1 SGDLS and CDR2 YYNGEE. CDR3 in amino acids: CASSVVISPPLHF. DNA for the CDR3: TGTGCCAGCAGCGTAGTTATAAGCCCACCCCTCCACTTT.

The rearrangement uses TRBV7-2 and TRBJ2-3; 10 nucleotides agree with TRBD2. The germline V gene encodes CDR1 SGHTA and CDR2 FQGNSA. The junction had 8 bases not matched to a gene; V was cut back by 8 bases and J by 6 bases. This CDR3 comprises 14 residues. The chain's CDR3 is CASGKREGVDTQYF. The CDR3 bases are TGTGCCAGCGGAAAGCGGGAGGGTGTCGATACGCAGTATTTT.